This T cell receptor beta chain was sequenced for a study of OX40 agonist ivuxolimab in advanced cancers. About the research overall: Patient treatment consisted of intravenous ivuxolimab administration every 2 weeks at 0.01 to 10 mg/kg. Patients with hepatocellular carcinoma, melanoma, renal cell or head and neck cancer made up the dose-escalation patients.

In this sample, this clone turned up a few times. As yet, its antigen is unknown. Study-wide points: Clonal expansion by week 6 occurred in CD4+ and CD8+ blood T cells (at 0.1 to 3.0 mg/kg). Expanded clones belonging to CD8+ T cells outnumbered, on average, those of CD4+.

Method: immunoSEQ multiplex PCR; TCRdb's copy keeps in-frame clones and lacks some. The sample has some 70,000 clones, 80% to 95% seen once. The CDR3 is 13 residues long. Trimming shortened V by 5 bases and J by 0 bases, and 7 bases separated the two germline ends. Germline lookup yields CDR1 LNHDA and CDR2 SQIVND (reference sequence). This clonotype was sampled from an adult with an advanced solid tumor such as melanoma, head and neck, liver or kidney cancer. V and J are TRBV19 and TRBJ1-1, with no clear D. Material: CD4+ or CD8+ T cells sorted from blood, obtained in a trial of the OX40 agonist ivuxolimab. CDR3 sequence reads: CASSADLNTEAFF. The CDR3 bases are TGTGCCAGTAGTGCTGACTTGAACACTGAAGCTTTCTTT.